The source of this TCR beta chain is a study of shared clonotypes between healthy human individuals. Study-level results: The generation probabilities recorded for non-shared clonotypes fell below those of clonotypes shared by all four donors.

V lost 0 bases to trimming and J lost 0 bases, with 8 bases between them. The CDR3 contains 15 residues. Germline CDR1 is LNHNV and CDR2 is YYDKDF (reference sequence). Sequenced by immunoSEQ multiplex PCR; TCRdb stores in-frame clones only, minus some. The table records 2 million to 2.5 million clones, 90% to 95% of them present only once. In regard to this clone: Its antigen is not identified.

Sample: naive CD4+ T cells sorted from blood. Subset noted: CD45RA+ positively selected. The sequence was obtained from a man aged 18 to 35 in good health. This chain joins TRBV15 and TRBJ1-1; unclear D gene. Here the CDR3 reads CATSRDEGLNTEAFF. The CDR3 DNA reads TGTGCCACCAGCAGAGATGAGGGTTTGAACACTGAAGCTTTCTTT.